The TCR beta chain described here comes from a study of blood T cell repertoires in COVID-19. J gave up 6 bases and V 8 bases, and 12 bases lay outside the gene matches. Germline CDR1 LGHDT, CDR2 YNNKEL (reference sequence). The CDR3 sequence is 14 residues long. Repertoires were generated with immunoSEQ multiplex PCR, while TCRdb's copy carries only in-frame clones and drops some. The sample holds some 350,000 clones, around 87% seen once. The sequencing input was peripheral blood. This receptor was taken from a woman aged 50 to 65 with COVID-19, enrolled during active disease. This sequence joins TRBV3-1 (or the pseudogene TRBV3-2) and TRBJ1-2, with 7 bases fitting TRBD1. The CDR3 DNA is TGTGCCAGCGGACAACGACAGGGCCTGGATGGCTACACCTTC. Translated, it gives CASGQRQGLDGYTF.